This entry lists 18 T cell receptor beta chains sequenced from one sample in a study of OX40 agonist ivuxolimab in advanced cancers. Receptor amplification or capture employed the immunoSEQ multiplex PCR assay. The table comes from immuneACCESS by way of TCRdb, which keeps in-frame sequences with V and J called. Part of the clones is missing from these tables; in studies checked, under half for an unresolved V gene and the rest for unknown reasons. The sample yields about 44,000 clones; roughly 80% were counted once. Together, the top ten hold 10% of the sample. Sequenced here: CD4+ or CD8+ T cells sorted from blood, sampled in a trial of the OX40 agonist ivuxolimab. The receptors stem from an adult with an advanced solid tumor such as melanoma, head and neck, liver or kidney cancer.

The chain uses TRBV10-3 and TRBJ2-1; tentative D call: TRBD2 (6 bases). This CDR3 is 19 amino acids long. The germline V and J ends were trimmed by 0 bases and 2 bases, with 20 bases remaining between them. CDR1 and CDR2 from the germline V gene are ENHRY and SYGVKD. The CDR3, as DNA: TGTGCCATCAGTGAGTCGTCGAGGTCTTGGAGGGTTGCCTACAATGAGCAGTTCTTC. Translated: CAISESSRSWRVAYNEQFF.

The V call is TRBV30, the J call TRBJ2-7; D unresolved. This CDR3 has 14 amino acids. Germline V lookup: CDR1 GTSNPN, CDR2 SVGIG (reference sequence). Deletions cut 1 base from V and 0 bases from J, with 10 bases between. This CDR3 is CAWSDRTVSYEQYF. The DNA for the CDR3 is TGTGCCTGGAGTGACCGGACGGTCTCCTACGAGCAGTACTTC. The full variable domain, completed using reference TRBV30 and TRBJ2-7, is SQTIHQWPATLVQPVGSPLSLECTVEGTSNPNLYWYRQAAGRGLQLLFYSVGIGQISSEVPQNLSASRPQDRQFILSSKKLLLSDSGFYLCAWSDRTVSYEQYFGPGTRLTVT.

The gene calls are TRBV7-9 and TRBJ1-4, with D possibly matching TRBD1 (6 bases). The germline V and J ends were trimmed by 5 bases and 5 bases, with 15 bases remaining between them. There are 15 residues in the CDR3. Germline CDR1 SEHNR, CDR2 FQNEAQ (reference sequence). DNA of the CDR3: TGTGCCAGCAGCGCGGGACACCCAAACAATGAAAAACTGTTTTTT. Residues: CASSAGHPNNEKLFF. Supplemented by reference TRBV7-9 and TRBJ1-4, the full variable domain reads DTGVSQNPRHKITKRGQNVTFRCDPISEHNRLYWYRQTLGQGPEFLTYFQNEAQLEKSRLLSDRFSAERPKGSFSTLEIQRTEQGDSAMYLCASSAGHPNNEKLFFGSGTQLSVL.

The chain recombines TRBV10-3 with TRBJ2-7, with 10 bases identical to TRBD1. The CDR3 sequence is 13 residues long. Unmatched junction bases numbered 2, after V lost 9 bases and J lost 0 bases. CDR1 and CDR2 (germline): ENHRY, SYGVKD. CDR3 nucleotide sequence: TGTGCCATTAGGACAGGGGGCTCCTACGAGCAGTACTTC. This gives the protein CAIRTGGSYEQYF.

This rearrangement joins TRBV11-2 to TRBJ2-3, with 12 bases that match TRBD2. The trim removed 5 bases at V and 4 bases at J, leaving 13 bases unmatched. This CDR3 has 18 amino acids. Germline V gives CDR1 SGHAT, CDR2 FQNNGV. The CDR3, as DNA: TGTGCCAGCAGCCTCGCCCTTCTAGCGGGAGGGGCGGCAGATACGCAGTATTTT. Translation gives CASSLALLAGGAADTQYF.

V is TRBV5-1 and J is TRBJ2-2; 7 nucleotides align to TRBD1. Germline V gene lookup returns CDR1 SGHRS and CDR2 YFSETQ. The CDR3 has 13 residues. V was clipped by 5 bases and J by 6 bases; unmatched bases: 4. In nucleotides, the CDR3 is TGCGCCAGCAGGACAGGGACGGCCGGGGAGCTGTTTTTT. Its protein is CASRTGTAGELFF. Full variable domain (missing parts from reference TRBV5-1 and TRBJ2-2): KAGVTQTPRYLIKTRGQQVTLSCSPISGHRSVSWYQQTPGQGLQFLFEYFSETQRNKGNFPGRFSGRQFSNSRSEMNVSTLELGDSALYLCASRTGTAGELFFGEGSRLTVL.

Points on this clone: Within the sample, other DNA sequences also encode this same CDR3. The chain employs TRBV15 and TRBJ1-1; TRBD1 might be the D (5 bases). Germline-derived CDR1 and CDR2 are LNHNV and YYDKDF (reference sequence). This CDR3 spans 13 amino acids. V lost 5 bases, J lost 1 base, and 8 bases lay in between. CDR3 in amino acids: CATSRTGNTEAFF. DNA for the CDR3: TGTGCCACCAGCCGAACAGGGAACACTGAAGCTTTCTTT.

The chain joins TRBV6-6 to TRBJ1-1, with D possibly TRBD1 on 5 matching bases. CDR1 is MNHNY, CDR2 SVGAGI, per germline (reference sequence). V lost 2 bases to trimming and J lost 0 bases, with 10 bases between them. This CDR3 comprises 15 residues. CDR3 DNA sequence: TGTGCCAGCAGTTACGGGGGACGGATGAACACTGAAGCTTTCTTT. It yields the protein CASSYGGRMNTEAFF.

The rearrangement links TRBV19 to TRBJ1-5, with a weak D call TRBD1 (6 bases). The CDR3 loop spans 15 amino acids. CDR1 is LNHDA and CDR2 is SQIVND in the germline V gene (reference sequence). V lost 6 bases and J lost 4, with 16 bases in between. CDR3 coding DNA: TGTGCCAGTAGCAGCCCCGTTACAGGGAATCAGCCCCAGCATTTT. It translates to CASSSPVTGNQPQHF.

The chain joins TRBV11-3 to TRBJ2-5; either TRBD1 or TRBD2 may fit D (5 bases each). Germline loops: CDR1 SGHNT, CDR2 YENEEA. V lost 5 bases and J 7 bases, leaving 14 bases between the germline ends. CDR3 length equals 13 residues. This CDR3 is CASSPGPSGTQYF. The CDR3 DNA sequence: TGTGCCAGCAGCCCGGGACCCTCAGGGACCCAGTACTTC.

The chain uses TRBV7-2 and TRBJ1-1, with a tentative D call TRBD1 (6 bases). The CDR3 consists of 14 residues. V shed 2 bases and J shed 1 base, with 8 bases lying between them. CDR1 is SGHTA and CDR2 is FQGNSA in the germline V gene. CDR3: CASSLQGTNTEAFF. The CDR3 nucleotides read TGTGCCAGCAGCTTACAGGGGACGAACACTGAAGCTTTCTTT.

This rearrangement joins TRBV4-1 to TRBJ2-1; tentative D call: TRBD2 (6 bases). The CDR3 has 15 amino acids. Germline V gene sequence: CDR1 MGHRA, CDR2 YSYEKL. V lost 1 base, J lost 4 bases, and 11 bases lay in between. The chain's CDR3 is CASSQGIAEYNEQFF. The CDR3 nucleotides are TGCGCCAGCAGCCAAGGAATAGCGGAATACAATGAGCAGTTCTTC.

The chain couples TRBV5-8 to TRBJ1-4, with a tentative D call TRBD1 (5 bases). Deletions cut 5 bases from V and 0 bases from J, with 8 bases between. The CDR3 contains 14 residues. Germline lookup yields CDR1 SGHTS and CDR2 YDEGEE. The CDR3 DNA reads TGTGCCAGCAGGGGGGATGCAACTAATGAAAAACTGTTTTTT. It yields the protein CASRGDATNEKLFF.

This clone has a single count. This chain uses TRBV19 with TRBJ1-3, with D unresolved. The CDR3 is 12 residues long. Germline-derived CDR1 and CDR2 are LNHDA and SQIVND (reference sequence). Trimming removed 8 bases from V and 0 bases from J, with 5 bases in between. The CDR3, as DNA: TGTGCCAGTCTGTCCTCTGGAAACACCATATATTTT. It specifies CASLSSGNTIYF.

V and J are TRBV9 and TRBJ2-1; tentatively, D is TRBD2 (5 bases). The CDR3 length is 17 residues. The V end was cut by 0 bases, the J end by 0 bases, with 13 bases between. Germline values: CDR1 SGDLS, CDR2 YYNGEE. CDR3 sequence: CASSVGGSDHSYNEQFF. DNA of the CDR3: TGTGCCAGCAGCGTAGGTGGTAGCGACCACTCCTACAATGAGCAGTTCTTC.

J is TRBJ2-2 and V is TRBV7-2; D gene ambiguous. There are 13 residues in the CDR3. From germline, CDR1 is SGHTA and CDR2 FQGNSA. V dropped 2 bases and J dropped 2 bases, with 3 bases sitting between them. In nucleotides, the CDR3 is TGTGCCAGCAGCTTACCCAACACCGGGGAGCTGTTTTTT. Translated: CASSLPNTGELFF.

V and J are TRBV2 and TRBJ2-1; 8 bases fit TRBD2. V lost 7 bases to trimming and J lost 9 bases; unmatched junction nucleotides: 11. The CDR3 covers 14 residues. Per the germline V gene, CDR1 is SNHLY and CDR2 is FYNNEI. CDR3 amino acids: CASNRAGVFSEQFF. The CDR3 DNA follows: TGTGCCAGCAATCGAGCGGGAGTATTTAGTGAGCAGTTCTTC.

This clone qualifies as medium-sized. The CDR3 sequence is CASTRTGSYNEQFF. The CDR3 DNA reads TGCGCCAGCACCAGGACAGGGAGTTACAATGAGCAGTTCTTC. The chain recombines TRBV5-1 with TRBJ2-1; TRBD1 agrees at 8 bases. The CDR3 has 14 amino acids. Unmatched junction bases numbered 6, after V lost 6 bases and J lost 4 bases. The V gene's germline CDR1 is SGHRS and CDR2 YFSETQ.